This TCR beta chain was recorded in a study of cytomegalovirus exposure and HLA in healthy donors. It was with 60 Vbeta and 13 Jbeta primers that the PCR ran. The table came from immunoSEQ multiplex PCR; TCRdb's copy has only in-frame clones and leaves some out. Here the sample spans about 140,000 clones, 65% to 70% being singletons. General study points: According to a later analysis, most TCR beta chains associated with CMV appeared HLA-restricted.

This clone came up once. Its matching antigen is unknown. V dropped 5 bases and J dropped 4; count of bases not matched to a gene: 5. The CDR3 has 15 residues. Germline V gene sequence: CDR1 MGHRA, CDR2 YSYEKL. Sequenced sample: PBMCs. This TCR came from a man aged 25 to 40 in good health and CMV-seropositive. The chain employs TRBV4-1 and TRBJ2-2; 9 positions match TRBD2. The CDR3 reads CASSGGRAITGELFF. DNA of the CDR3: TGCGCCAGCAGCGGCGGGAGGGCCATCACCGGGGAGCTGTTTTTT.